These 10 T cell receptor beta chains came from one sample sequenced in a study of relationships among human T cell subsets. The CD45RA-negative fraction was bead-selected with anti-CD45RO to obtain memory T cells. The T cell receptor alpha and beta CDR3 regions were amplified from mRNA by semiquantitative ARM-PCR. Tagged nested gene-specific primers were used first, then communal superprimers amplified exponentially. TCRdb independently ran MiXCR on the multiplex PCR reads; one entry per CDR3 protein. The sample lists 8,000 to 10,000 distinct CDR3 sequences, around 49% occurring once. The sequencing input was memory T cells sorted from blood. These receptors were taken from a man aged 40-49 years in good health.

J is TRBJ1-5 and V is TRBV5-1; D possibly corresponds to TRBD1 (6 bases). Trimming stripped 4 bases from V and 7 bases from J, with 15 bases between. Germline V gene sequence: CDR1 SGHRS, CDR2 YFSETQ. This CDR3 contains 14 residues. The CDR3 protein is CASSEQGGQQPQHF. The CDR3 bases are TGCGCCAGCAGCGAACAGGGTGGTCAACAGCCCCAGCATTTT.

J is TRBJ1-2 and V is TRBV29-1; TRBD1 matches at 11 bases. Germline CDR1 reads SQVTM; CDR2 reads ANQGSEA. The V segment lost 3 bases and the J segment 8 bases; nucleotides outside the gene matches: 5. This CDR3 contains 13 residues. The CDR3 here is CSVDGQGAGGYTF. The CDR3 DNA is TGCAGCGTTGATGGACAGGGGGCTGGAGGCTACACCTTC.

The chain uses TRBV6-5 and TRBJ1-3, with 7 bases matching TRBD1. Per germline, CDR1 MNHEY and CDR2 SVGAGI. The CDR3 runs 17 residues. Losses at the gene ends were 6 bases for V and 1 base for J; bases not matched to a gene: 12. This CDR3 is CASRGSDRVRSGNTIYF. The CDR3, as DNA: TGTGCCAGCAGGGGATCCGACAGGGTTCGGTCTGGAAACACCATATATTTT.

The CDR3 nucleotides are TGTGCCAGCAGCTTACAGCGCGGTAGAGGGACGGAGACCCAGTACTTC. It yields the protein CASSLQRGRGTETQYF. The V gene is TRBV7-8, the J gene TRBJ2-5; D possibly matches TRBD1 or TRBD2 (5 bases each). Germline lookup yields CDR1 SGHVS and CDR2 FQNEAQ. Trimming left V 2 bases short and J 5 bases short, with 18 bases between. The CDR3 loop spans 16 amino acids.

The chain couples TRBV5-1 to TRBJ2-1; either TRBD1 or TRBD2 may fit D (5 bases each). The CDR3 is 14 amino acids. Trimming removed 0 bases at V and 8 bases at J, with 12 bases between. The germline V gene encodes CDR1 SGHRS and CDR2 YFSETQ. The CDR3 DNA sequence: TGCGCCAGCAGCTTGGGGGGACGGGTGGATGAGCAGTTCTTC. Amino acid sequence: CASSLGGRVDEQFF.

The chain joins TRBV12-3 or TRBV12-4 to TRBJ2-3; a possible D gene is TRBD2 (5 bases). Trimming took 3 bases from V and 4 from J, leaving 11 bases between them. The CDR3 has 14 residues. The chain's CDR3 is CASSLKLAPDTQYF. CDR3 nucleotide sequence: TGTGCCAGCAGTTTGAAATTAGCGCCAGATACGCAGTATTTT.

This clonotype was detected a few times. The chain links TRBV12-3 or TRBV12-4 to TRBJ1-5; D unclear. The V and J ends lost 3 bases and 6 bases respectively, with 9 bases between them. CDR3 length: 13 amino acids. The CDR3 coding sequence is TGTGCCAGCAGTTTTGGCAGTCTTCAGCCCCAGCATTTT. Its protein is CASSFGSLQPQHF.

J is TRBJ2-5 and V is TRBV20-1; D gene ambiguous. The V end was cut by 6 bases, the J end by 0 bases, with 14 bases between. Germline V CDR1 and CDR2: DFQATT, SNEGSKA (reference sequence). CDR3 length: 14 amino acids. CDR3 residues: CSAYSNRYQETQYF. The CDR3 bases are TGCAGTGCGTATAGCAACCGGTACCAAGAGACCCAGTACTTC.

The CDR3 sequence is CASSPSYETQYF. The CDR3 bases are TGTGCCAGCAGCCCCTCTTACGAGACCCAGTACTTC. The J gene is TRBJ2-5, the V gene TRBV11-2; D ambiguous. The CDR3 is 12 amino acids. Trimming stripped 5 bases from V and 5 bases from J, with 9 bases between. Germline lookup yields CDR1 SGHAT and CDR2 FQNNGV.

This clonotype turned up a few times. This sequence joins TRBV5-1 and TRBJ2-5; weak D call: TRBD2 (5 bases). Germline assignment: CDR1 SGHRS and CDR2 YFSETQ. V shed 0 bases and J shed 5 bases, with 11 bases lying between them. The CDR3 extends over 14 amino acids. CDR3 sequence reads: CASSLGRVTETQYF. The CDR3 DNA is TGCGCCAGCAGCTTGGGGCGGGTAACGGAGACCCAGTACTTC.